One and the same sample provided the 14 T cell receptor beta chains below, sequenced in a study of blood T cell repertoires in COVID-19 (dated by TCRdb to about 2020). Library preparation employed the immunoSEQ multiplex PCR assay. The clones in this table, taken by TCRdb from immuneACCESS, are in-frame only. Not every clone is retained; where verified, under half of the shortfall comes from an unresolved V gene, and the cause of the rest is unknown. The sample has 150,000 to 200,000 clones on record, around 83% of them singletons. Around 7% of the sample rests with the top ten. The sample consisted of peripheral blood. The receptors originated from a man aged 50 to 60 with active or convalescent COVID-19.

The sample holds a few counts of this clone. The chain carries TRBV18 and TRBJ2-7; weak D call: TRBD1 (5 bases). Germline V CDR1 and CDR2: KGHSH, LQKENI. The CDR3 has 14 amino acids. V gave up 10 bases and J gave up 2 bases, with 18 bases separating them. CDR3 in amino acids: CATTSDIQTYEQYF. The CDR3 DNA reads TGTGCCACCACCTCGGACATCCAAACCTACGAGCAGTACTTC.

This chain uses TRBV2 with TRBJ2-3, with 13 bases fitting TRBD2. This CDR3 spans 18 amino acids. With V trimmed by 5 bases and J by 3 bases, 11 bases remained unmatched. Germline V lookup: CDR1 SNHLY, CDR2 FYNNEI. CDR3 amino acids: CASSWTSGGGAGTDTQYF. The CDR3 coding sequence is TGTGCCAGCAGTTGGACTAGCGGGGGAGGGGCCGGGACAGATACGCAGTATTTT.

CDR3 sequence: CASSIISQGSYYGYTF. DNA for the CDR3: TGTGCCAGTAGTATAATATCTCAGGGGTCTTACTATGGCTACACCTTC. The J gene is TRBJ1-2, the V gene TRBV19, with D possibly TRBD1 on 6 matching bases. Trimming pared 2 bases from V and 3 bases from J, leaving 16 bases between. CDR1 and CDR2 from the germline V gene are LNHDA and SQIVND (reference sequence). The CDR3 covers 16 residues.

The chain is built from TRBV27 and TRBJ2-7; possibly TRBD2 for D (5 bases). The V and J ends lost 0 bases and 2 bases respectively, with 8 bases between them. Per the germline V gene, CDR1 is MNHEY and CDR2 is SMNVEV (reference sequence). This CDR3 region has 14 residues. CDR3 residues: CASSLSGIAYEQYF. As DNA, the CDR3 is TGTGCCAGCAGTTTATCCGGGATCGCCTACGAGCAGTACTTC.

The gene calls are TRBV7-2 and TRBJ2-3; 9 positions match TRBD2. The V segment lost 1 base and the J segment 2 bases; nucleotides outside the gene matches: 4. Germline V lookup: CDR1 SGHTA, CDR2 FQGNSA. CDR3 length equals 16 residues. The CDR3 DNA reads as TGTGCCAGCAGCTTAGGAGGCGGGAGGGACACAGATACGCAGTATTTT. Protein sequence: CASSLGGGRDTDTQYF.

This clone was seen only a few times. This specimen includes other DNA sequences encoding the same CDR3. The rearrangement uses TRBV18 and TRBJ1-5, with D tentatively TRBD1 (6 bases). Per the germline V gene, CDR1 is KGHSH and CDR2 is LQKENI. CDR3 size: 12 residues. Trimming cost V 6 bases and J 7 bases, with 10 bases left between them. CDR3 amino acids: CASSLGGQPQHF. The DNA of the CDR3 is TGTGCCAGCTCGTTAGGGGGACAGCCCCAGCATTTT. Together with reference TRBV18 and TRBJ1-5, the CDR3 gives the full variable domain: NAGVMQNPRHLVRRRGQEARLRCSPMKGHSHVYWYRQLPEEGLKFMVYLQKENIIDESGMPKERFSAEFPKEGPSILRIQQVVRGDSAAYFCASSLGGQPQHFGDGTRLSIL.

The rearrangement uses TRBV28 and TRBJ1-3; tentative D call: TRBD1 (6 bases). The CDR3 loop spans 17 amino acids. The V end lost 6 bases, the J end lost 2 bases, and 20 bases lay between the germline ends. Per the germline V gene, CDR1 is MDHEN and CDR2 is SYDVKM. The CDR3 bases are TGTGCCAGCAGGAGGGGGTTGCCGGCAGGGGCTGGAAACACCATATATTTT. As protein: CASRRGLPAGAGNTIYF.

This rearrangement joins TRBV19 to TRBJ2-6, with D tentatively TRBD1 (5 bases). CDR1 LNHDA and CDR2 SQIVND come from the germline V gene (reference sequence). V was cut by 5 bases and J by 0 bases, with 8 bases left in between. The CDR3 runs 15 residues. The CDR3 DNA sequence: TGTGCCAGTAGTCCAGGGATCTCTGGGGCCAACGTCCTGACTTTC. Translating it yields CASSPGISGANVLTF.

CDR3 bases: TGTGCCAGCAGCCAAGATCGGAGGACAGGGGTTGGAAACACCATATATTTT. It yields the protein CASSQDRRTGVGNTIYF. This chain uses TRBV3-1 (or the pseudogene TRBV3-2) with TRBJ1-3, with 9 bases fitting TRBD1. CDR1 and CDR2 (germline): LGHDT, YNNKEL (reference sequence). V dropped 0 bases and J dropped 3; count of bases not matched to a gene: 6. This CDR3 contains 17 residues.

The V and J genes are TRBV7-2 and TRBJ2-7; D is undetermined. The CDR3 is made up of 15 amino acids. CDR1 is SGHTA, CDR2 FQGNSA, per germline. The V gene lost 1 base and the J gene lost 4 bases, with 14 bases spanning the gap. The CDR3 reads CASSLGSTMPYEQYF. The CDR3 coding sequence is TGTGCCAGCAGCTTAGGGTCTACTATGCCGTACGAGCAGTACTTC.

The V gene is TRBV19, the J gene TRBJ2-5; 7 bases fit TRBD1. The CDR3 is made up of 13 amino acids. The germline CDR1 and CDR2 sequences are LNHDA and SQIVND (reference sequence). V was pared by 3 bases and J by 6 bases, with 4 bases of the junction left unmatched. CDR3 protein: CASSMTGLKTQYF. CDR3 bases: TGTGCCAGTAGTATGACAGGGTTGAAGACCCAGTACTTC.

The chain carries TRBV9 and TRBJ2-5; 9 nucleotides align to TRBD2. The V segment lost 0 bases and the J segment 5 bases; nucleotides outside the gene matches: 5. The germline V gene encodes CDR1 SGDLS and CDR2 YYNGEE. This CDR3 is built from 15 residues. CDR3 loop: CASSVGGGARETQYF. The CDR3 DNA sequence: TGTGCCAGCAGCGTAGGCGGGGGGGCCAGGGAGACCCAGTACTTC. The full variable domain, completed using reference TRBV9 and TRBJ2-5, is DSGVTQTPKHLITATGQRVTLRCSPRSGDLSVYWYQQSLDQGLQFLIQYYNGEERAKGNILERFSAQQFPDLHSELNLSSLELGDSALYFCASSVGGGARETQYFGPGTRLLVL.

This chain uses TRBV28 with TRBJ2-2; D might be TRBD2 (5 bases). The V end was cut by 4 bases, the J end by 4 bases, with 13 bases between. The germline CDR1 and CDR2 sequences are MDHEN and SYDVKM. There are 15 residues in the CDR3. As DNA, the CDR3 is TGTGCCAGCAGTTCCCCGCGACTAACCACCGGGGAGCTGTTTTTT. Translated, it gives CASSSPRLTTGELFF.

The gene calls are TRBV9 and TRBJ2-2; D might be TRBD2 (6 bases). V was trimmed by 2 bases and J by 0 bases, leaving 8 bases between them. The germline gives CDR1 SGDLS, CDR2 YYNGEE. The CDR3 runs 15 residues. CDR3: CASSVQRANTGELFF. The CDR3 nucleotides are TGTGCCAGCAGCGTTCAGCGGGCGAACACCGGGGAGCTGTTTTTT.